The 21 T cell receptor beta chains below come from one sample, sequenced in a study of blood T cell repertoires in COVID-19. Here immunoSEQ multiplex PCR was the method, and the copy in TCRdb shows in-frame clones only, minus some. The table has tens of thousands of clones, 82% seen once. The material sequenced was peripheral blood. The receptors were sampled from a man older than 75 with acute or convalescent COVID-19.

This chain links TRBV3-1 (or the pseudogene TRBV3-2) with TRBJ1-2, with 8 bases matching TRBD1. CDR3 length: 13 residues. V shed 6 bases and J 8 bases; nucleotides not matched to a gene: 8. From germline, CDR1 is LGHDT and CDR2 YNNKEL (reference sequence). The CDR3 DNA follows: TGTGCCAGCAGTAAGGGACAGGCGGGAGGCTACACCTTC. It is translated as CASSKGQAGGYTF.

This chain uses TRBV4-1 with TRBJ1-6; D gene uncertain. V shed 1 base and J shed 0 bases, with 10 bases lying between them. Germline V CDR1 and CDR2: MGHRA, YSYEKL. This CDR3 spans 17 amino acids. The DNA of the CDR3 is TGCGCCAGCAGCCAAGCTGAACAGAGCTCCTATAATTCACCCCTCCACTTT. Amino acid sequence: CASSQAEQSSYNSPLHF.

This clone was seen ten or more times. The chain uses TRBV18 and TRBJ1-1; tentative D call: TRBD1 (5 bases). V lost 3 bases, J lost 0 bases, and 17 bases lay in between. Germline lookup yields CDR1 KGHSH and CDR2 LQKENI. There are 17 residues in the CDR3. The DNA of the CDR3 is TGTGCCAGCTCACCCGCACCCGACAGAATTATGAACACTGAAGCTTTCTTT. Amino acids: CASSPAPDRIMNTEAFF.

The J gene is TRBJ1-6, the V gene TRBV18; TRBD1 agrees at 8 bases. This CDR3 has 17 amino acids. The V segment lost 3 bases and the J segment 0 bases; nucleotides outside the gene matches: 4. Germline lookup yields CDR1 KGHSH and CDR2 LQKENI. CDR3 bases: TGTGCCAGCTCACCCATGACAGGGGACTCCTATAATTCACCCCTCCACTTT. Translating it yields CASSPMTGDSYNSPLHF.

This clone was recorded only once. The J gene is TRBJ1-2, the V gene TRBV11-3, with D possibly matching TRBD1 (5 bases). V gave up 1 base and J gave up 6 bases, with 12 bases separating them. CDR1 and CDR2 (germline): SGHNT, YENEEA. This CDR3 is built from 14 residues. CDR3 protein: CASSLVAGSDGYTF. The DNA of the CDR3 is TGTGCCAGCAGCTTAGTGGCAGGGTCGGATGGCTACACCTTC.

CDR3 sequence reads: CASSSSTVNEQYF. CDR3 DNA sequence: TGTGCCAGCAGCTCCTCGACAGTAAACGAGCAGTACTTC. The chain links TRBV11-2 to TRBJ2-7; TRBD1 is a possible D gene (5 bases). Germline V gives CDR1 SGHAT, CDR2 FQNNGV. V was clipped by 4 bases and J by 5 bases, with 12 bases between them. The CDR3 loop spans 13 amino acids.

This chain uses TRBV11-2 with TRBJ2-5; 7 nucleotides agree with TRBD2. With 1 base clipped from V and 5 bases from J, the junction kept 10 bases outside the gene matches. The CDR3 is 16 amino acids. CDR1 is SGHAT and CDR2 is FQNNGV in the germline V gene. CDR3 sequence reads: CASSLGGGAVAETQYF. In DNA form, the CDR3 reads TGTGCCAGCAGCTTAGGCGGGGGAGCCGTCGCTGAGACCCAGTACTTC.

This chain links TRBV5-4 with TRBJ2-7; D perhaps matches TRBD2 (5 bases). V lost 4 bases, J lost 3 bases, and 17 bases lay in between. From germline, CDR1 is SGHNT and CDR2 YYREEE (reference sequence). The CDR3 totals 15 residues. CDR3 sequence: CASSAPGKRSYEQYF. The CDR3 bases are TGTGCCAGCAGCGCTCCGGGAAAGAGGAGCTACGAGCAGTACTTC.

The table lists this clone with a few counts. The chain has TRBV4-1 and TRBJ1-6; TRBD1 agrees at 9 bases. Looked up from germline, CDR1 is MGHRA and CDR2 is YSYEKL. J gave up 10 bases and V 0 bases, and 7 bases lay outside the gene matches. This CDR3 has 16 amino acids. CDR3 amino acids: CASSQDPTGGISPLHF. The CDR3 nucleotides are TGCGCCAGCAGCCAAGATCCGACAGGGGGTATCTCACCCCTCCACTTT.

The sample holds one count of this clone. The chain carries TRBV18 and TRBJ1-5, with D hard to call. V gave up 2 bases and J gave up 6 bases, with 20 bases separating them. CDR1 is KGHSH, CDR2 LQKENI, per germline. This CDR3 is 17 amino acids long. The CDR3 DNA follows: TGTGCCAGCTCACCAGAGCGTGTGTTGGTCCGAGGTCAGCCCCAGCATTTT. This codes for CASSPERVLVRGQPQHF. Full variable domain (rest looked up from reference TRBV18 and TRBJ1-5): NAGVMQNPRHLVRRRGQEARLRCSPMKGHSHVYWYRQLPEEGLKFMVYLQKENIIDESGMPKERFSAEFPKEGPSILRIQQVVRGDSAAYFCASSPERVLVRGQPQHFGDGTRLSIL.

This clone was seen a single time. The chain couples TRBV15 to TRBJ1-5, with D maybe TRBD1 (5 bases). The CDR3 totals 17 residues. V was shortened by 0 bases and J by 0 bases, with 12 bases between the two germline ends. Looked up from germline, CDR1 is LNHNV and CDR2 is YYDKDF (reference sequence). CDR3 loop: CATSRDKSRVSNQPQHF. CDR3 nucleotide sequence: TGTGCCACCAGCAGAGATAAAAGCAGGGTTAGCAATCAGCCCCAGCATTTT.

The chain employs TRBV24-1 and TRBJ1-2, with D possibly being TRBD1 (5 bases). Trimming took 0 bases from V and 2 from J, leaving 15 bases between them. There are 17 residues in the CDR3. Germline V gives CDR1 KGHDR, CDR2 SFDVKD. The CDR3 loop reads CATSDLPGQDENYGYTF. In DNA form, the CDR3 reads TGTGCCACCAGTGATTTGCCAGGACAAGATGAAAACTATGGCTACACCTTC.

The chain employs TRBV28 and TRBJ1-4, with D unclear. Trimming removed 5 bases from V and 5 bases from J, with 18 bases in between. Germline CDR1 is MDHEN and CDR2 is SYDVKM. The CDR3 loop spans 16 amino acids. CDR3 sequence: CASSTSGGRLNEKLFF. CDR3 nucleotides: TGTGCCAGCAGTACATCCGGAGGACGGCTAAATGAAAAACTGTTTTTT.

The chain has TRBV9 and TRBJ1-4; the match to TRBD1 covers 9 bases. CDR3 length: 14 residues. V was clipped by 4 bases and J by 6 bases; unmatched bases: 4. Germline CDR1 SGDLS, CDR2 YYNGEE. CDR3 in DNA: TGTGCCAGCAGCAACCGACAGGGGGATGAAAAACTGTTTTTT. It yields the protein CASSNRQGDEKLFF.

The chain recombines TRBV11-2 with TRBJ2-1; 7 nucleotides align to TRBD2. Germline V gene data show CDR1 as SGHAT and CDR2 as FQNNGV. The CDR3 is 15 amino acids. Trimming cost V 7 bases and J 3 bases; bases outside gene matches: 9. The CDR3 coding sequence is TGTGCCAGCATTCGGGAGGCAGGGATCTACAATGAGCAGTTCTTC. It encodes CASIREAGIYNEQFF.

The chain links TRBV30 to TRBJ1-2; D is ambiguous. This CDR3 is 13 amino acids long. Germline V lookup: CDR1 GTSNPN, CDR2 SVGIG (reference sequence). The V end lost 0 bases, the J end lost 3 bases, and 8 bases lay between the germline ends. As DNA, the CDR3 is TGTGCCTGGAGTGTCAACAGAGACTATGGCTACACCTTC. The encoded protein is CAWSVNRDYGYTF.

The V and J genes are TRBV6-5 and TRBJ2-3; the match to TRBD1 covers 8 bases. Germline V gene data show CDR1 as MNHEY and CDR2 as SVGAGI. J was trimmed by 3 bases and V by 8 bases; bases with no gene match: 7. The CDR3 contains 14 residues. The CDR3 coding sequence is TGTGCCAGCCTATCCGGACAGGGAACAGATACGCAGTATTTT. It yields the protein CASLSGQGTDTQYF.

V gene TRBV24-1 combines with J gene TRBJ2-1, with a weak D call TRBD2 (5 bases). The V and J ends lost 4 bases and 15 bases respectively, with 15 bases between them. Germline CDR1 and CDR2: KGHDR and SFDVKD. CDR3 length: 12 amino acids. The DNA for the CDR3 is TGTGCCACCAGTGACCAAGGACTTGCTTGGTTCTTC. Translation: CATSDQGLAWFF.

This chain links TRBV10-3 with TRBJ2-2; tentatively, D is TRBD1 (7 bases). V was pared by 3 bases and J by 6 bases, with 11 bases between. The CDR3 length is 14 residues. The germline gives CDR1 ENHRY, CDR2 SYGVKD. The CDR3 coding sequence is TGTGCCATCAGTGACAGCAGGGGGGCCGGGGAGCTGTTTTTT. It codes for CAISDSRGAGELFF.

The rearrangement joins TRBV15 to TRBJ2-2; D may be TRBD1 (6 bases). There are 16 residues in the CDR3. Germline V gene data show CDR1 as LNHNV and CDR2 as YYDKDF (reference sequence). V was shortened by 4 bases and J by 5 bases, with 17 bases between the two germline ends. The DNA for the CDR3 is TGTGCCACCAGCATGTTCCCGGACAGCTCGACCGGGGAGCTGTTTTTT. Amino acid sequence: CATSMFPDSSTGELFF.

This sequence joins TRBV5-1 and TRBJ2-1, with 7 bases identical to TRBD1. V lost 0 bases and J lost 4; bases outside the gene matches: 13. The germline gives CDR1 SGHRS, CDR2 YFSETQ. CDR3 size: 18 residues. CDR3: CASSLALQTGSLYNEQFF. CDR3 in DNA: TGCGCCAGCAGCTTGGCCCTACAGACAGGGTCCCTATACAATGAGCAGTTCTTC.